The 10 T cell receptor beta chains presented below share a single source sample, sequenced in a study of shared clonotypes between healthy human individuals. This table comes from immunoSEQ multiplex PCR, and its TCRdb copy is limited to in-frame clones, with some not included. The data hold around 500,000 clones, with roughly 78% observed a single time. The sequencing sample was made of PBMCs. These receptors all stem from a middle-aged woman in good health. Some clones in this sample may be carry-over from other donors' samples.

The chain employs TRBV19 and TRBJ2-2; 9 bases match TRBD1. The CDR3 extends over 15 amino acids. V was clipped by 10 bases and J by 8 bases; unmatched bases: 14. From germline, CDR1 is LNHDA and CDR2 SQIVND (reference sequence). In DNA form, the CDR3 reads TGTGCCACCCAATCGGGACAGGGCGGTTGGGGGGAGCTGTTTTTT. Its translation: CATQSGQGGWGELFF.

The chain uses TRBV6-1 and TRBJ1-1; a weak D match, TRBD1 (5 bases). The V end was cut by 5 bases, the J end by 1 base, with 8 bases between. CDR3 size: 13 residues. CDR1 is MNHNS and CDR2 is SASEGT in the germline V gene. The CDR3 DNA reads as TGTGCCAGCAGTCGTGGGGGGAACACTGAAGCTTTCTTT. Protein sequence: CASSRGGNTEAFF.

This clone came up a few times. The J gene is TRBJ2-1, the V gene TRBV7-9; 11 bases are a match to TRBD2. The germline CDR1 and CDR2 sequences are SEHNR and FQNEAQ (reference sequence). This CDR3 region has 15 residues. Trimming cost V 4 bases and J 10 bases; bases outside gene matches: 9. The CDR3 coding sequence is TGTGCCAGCAGCTCCGGGACTAGCGGTCATGGGGAGCAGTTCTTC. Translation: CASSSGTSGHGEQFF. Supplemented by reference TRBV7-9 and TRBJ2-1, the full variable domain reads DTGVSQNPRHKITKRGQNVTFRCDPISEHNRLYWYRQTLGQGPEFLTYFQNEAQLEKSRLLSDRFSAERPKGSFSTLEIQRTEQGDSAMYLCASSSGTSGHGEQFFGPGTRLTVL.

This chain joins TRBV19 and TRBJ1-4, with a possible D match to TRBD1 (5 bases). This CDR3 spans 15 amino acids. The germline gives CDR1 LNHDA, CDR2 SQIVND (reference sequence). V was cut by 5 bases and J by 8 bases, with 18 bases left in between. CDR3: CASSASLGTEEKLFF. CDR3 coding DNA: TGTGCCAGTAGTGCCTCCTTGGGGACGGAAGAAAAACTGTTTTTT.

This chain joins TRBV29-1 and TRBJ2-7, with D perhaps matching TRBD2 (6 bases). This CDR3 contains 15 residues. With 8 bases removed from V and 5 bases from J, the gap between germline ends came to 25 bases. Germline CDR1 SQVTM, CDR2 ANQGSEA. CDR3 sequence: CSPRGLKPSKDEQYF. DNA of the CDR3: TGCAGCCCGCGGGGTCTGAAGCCTAGTAAGGACGAGCAGTACTTC.

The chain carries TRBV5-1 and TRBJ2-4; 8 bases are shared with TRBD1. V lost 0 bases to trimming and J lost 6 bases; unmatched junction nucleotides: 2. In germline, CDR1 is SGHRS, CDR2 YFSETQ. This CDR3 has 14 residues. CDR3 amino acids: CASSLGDRLNIQYF. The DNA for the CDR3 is TGCGCCAGCAGCTTGGGGGACAGGTTAAACATTCAGTACTTC.

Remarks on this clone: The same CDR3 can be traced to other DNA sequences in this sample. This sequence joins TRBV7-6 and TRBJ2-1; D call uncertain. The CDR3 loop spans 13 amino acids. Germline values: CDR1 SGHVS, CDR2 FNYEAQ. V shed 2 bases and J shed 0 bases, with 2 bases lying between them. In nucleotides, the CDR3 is TGTGCCAGCAGCTTAAGCTCCTACAATGAGCAGTTCTTC. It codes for CASSLSSYNEQFF. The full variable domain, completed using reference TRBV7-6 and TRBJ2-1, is GAGVSQSPRYKVTKRGQDVALRCDPISGHVSLYWYRQALGQGPEFLTYFNYEAQQDKSGLPNDRFSAERPEGSISTLTIQRTEQRDSAMYRCASSLSSYNEQFFGPGTRLTVL.

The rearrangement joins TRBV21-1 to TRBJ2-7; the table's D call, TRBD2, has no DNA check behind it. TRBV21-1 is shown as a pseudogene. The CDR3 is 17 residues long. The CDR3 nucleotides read TGTGCCAGCAGTCCAAAAGGTAGAACTAGCGAAACCTACGAGCAGTACTTC. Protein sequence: CASSPKGRTSETYEQYF.

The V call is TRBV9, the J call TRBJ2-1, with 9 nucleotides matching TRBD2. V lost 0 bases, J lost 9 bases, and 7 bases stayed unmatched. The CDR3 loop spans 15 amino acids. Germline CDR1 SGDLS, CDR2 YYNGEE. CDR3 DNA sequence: TGTGCCAGCAGCGTAGTGACTAGCGGACAACTTGAGCAGTTCTTC. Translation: CASSVVTSGQLEQFF.

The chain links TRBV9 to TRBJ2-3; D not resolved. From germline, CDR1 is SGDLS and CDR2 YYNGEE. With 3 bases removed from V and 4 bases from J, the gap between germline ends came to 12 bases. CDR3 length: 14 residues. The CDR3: CASSAALASDTQYF. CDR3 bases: TGTGCCAGCAGCGCGGCTCTGGCTTCAGATACGCAGTATTTT.